Listed below are T cell receptor beta chains from one sample, sequenced in a study of T-cell memory formation after mild COVID-19. TCRdb reprocessed the 5' RACE reads via MiXCR and lists one record per CDR3 protein. The repertoire holds roughly 250,000 distinct CDR3 sequences, with 15% to 20% as singletons. The sample taken for sequencing was PBMCs or a T cell subset sorted from them (not recorded which). These receptors originate from a young man who had mild COVID-19 (a few samples of this study predate the infection). Cell type and time point are not known. CDR3s leave out the opening cysteine and the closing phenylalanine or tryptophan. Fields, in order: V gene, J gene, clone size, CDR3 protein. Clone size is given for some rows only: seen once, a few or many times, or a class if the clone is expanded.

>TRBV5-4|TRBJ2-1|few
ASRREVQDLGEQF
>TRBV18|TRBJ1-1|few
ASSLNPSTEAF
>TRBV5-1|TRBJ2-1|many
ASSSGTQRGNEQF
>TRBV20-1|TRBJ2-5|few
SARGGQTETQY
>TRBV7-2|TRBJ1-6|NA
ASSLVGNANSPLH
>TRBV4-1|TRBJ2-1|NA
ASSQALRGAYNEQF
>TRBV7-9|TRBJ2-1|NA
ASSAQGLPNEQF
>TRBV4-3|TRBJ1-4|NA
ASSQGLTTNEKLF
>TRBV5-1|TRBJ2-7|NA
ASSLEGLMGEQY
>TRBV4-1|TRBJ2-7|NA
ASSPGGERGWYEQY
>TRBV20-1|TRBJ2-1|many
SVPPLSYNEQF
>TRBV6-6|TRBJ1-5|NA
ASSYDGGNQHQH
>TRBV4-2|TRBJ2-5|NA
ASSPSSRTSGETQY
>TRBV5-1|TRBJ2-3|many
ASSLGGTSTDTQY
>TRBV24-1|TRBJ2-1|NA
ATSDSSYNEQF
>TRBV4-2|TRBJ1-1|few
ASSQAGTAMNTEAF
>TRBV10-3|TRBJ1-1|few
AISDWGQNTEAF
>TRBV10-3|TRBJ1-6|few
AISGQNSPLH
>TRBV7-2|TRBJ2-5|few
ASSLVAPGKETQY
>TRBV5-1|TRBJ2-2|NA
ASSPAVAGTGELF
>TRBV7-8|TRBJ2-3|few
ASSASRLAGSRDTQY
>TRBV18|TRBJ2-5|NA
ASSPPPGKAGETQY
>TRBV20-1|TRBJ1-1|few
SARGDQSAEAF
>TRBV12-3/TRBV12-4|TRBJ1-3|NA
ASRPGGSGNTIY
>TRBV7-2|TRBJ1-3|NA
ASSLTTPFSGNTIY
>TRBV4-1|TRBJ2-5|few
ASSQGGGAQETQY
>TRBV7-2|TRBJ2-1|NA
ASSLKRGGYNEQF
>TRBV20-1|TRBJ2-3|few
SASPGLFLDTQY
>TRBV7-2|TRBJ2-3|NA
ASSRTSETDTQY
>TRBV28|TRBJ2-1|NA
ASSPFGRPTEQF
>TRBV14|TRBJ1-5|few
ASKLSNQPQH
>TRBV6-5|TRBJ2-3|few
ASSYSGTGTQY
>TRBV5-6|TRBJ1-6|NA
ASSPRQGKWESPLH
>TRBV6-5|TRBJ1-2|NA
ASSYSTRNNGYT